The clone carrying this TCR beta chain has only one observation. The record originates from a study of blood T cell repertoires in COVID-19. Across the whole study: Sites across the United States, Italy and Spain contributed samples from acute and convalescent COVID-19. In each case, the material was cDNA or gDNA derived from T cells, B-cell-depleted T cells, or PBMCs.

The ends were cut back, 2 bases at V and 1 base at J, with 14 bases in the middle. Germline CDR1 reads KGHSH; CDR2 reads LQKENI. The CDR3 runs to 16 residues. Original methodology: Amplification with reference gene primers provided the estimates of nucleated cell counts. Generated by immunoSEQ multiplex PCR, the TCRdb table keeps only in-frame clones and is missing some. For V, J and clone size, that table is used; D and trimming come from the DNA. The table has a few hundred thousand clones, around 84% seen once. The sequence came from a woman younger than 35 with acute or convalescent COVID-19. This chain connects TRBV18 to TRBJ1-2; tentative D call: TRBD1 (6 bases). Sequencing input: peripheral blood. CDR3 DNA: TGTGCCAGCTCACCAATGGACAGTCAATTTAACTATGGCTACACCTTC. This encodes CASSPMDSQFNYGYTF.